This T cell receptor beta chain was documented in a study of blood T cell repertoires in COVID-19. Study-wide context: The United States, Italy and Spain provided the acute and convalescent COVID-19 samples. The cDNA or gDNA used as material had been derived from T cells, B-cell-depleted T cells, or PBMCs.

Authors' processing steps: Amplification with reference gene primers provided the estimates of nucleated cell counts. Produced via immunoSEQ multiplex PCR; TCRdb's table is partial and in-frame only. V and J calls plus clone size are reproduced from that table; the DNA served to infer D and trimming. The repertoire has approximately 190,000 clones, approximately 84% of them found once; the top ten carry about 5.1%. Only one count was recorded for this clone. The CDR3 runs to 15 residues. Germline CDR1 reads SGHTA; CDR2 reads FQGTGA. Unmatched junction bases numbered 7, after V lost 4 bases and J lost 6 bases.

V usage is TRBV7-3 and J usage is TRBJ2-1; 9 positions agree with TRBD2. Sample: peripheral blood. This clonotype was sampled from a woman aged 70-85 years with active or convalescent COVID-19. The CDR3 is CASSSFGGRGNEQFF. The CDR3 bases are TGTGCCAGCAGCTCCTTTGGCGGGAGGGGCAATGAGCAGTTCTTC.